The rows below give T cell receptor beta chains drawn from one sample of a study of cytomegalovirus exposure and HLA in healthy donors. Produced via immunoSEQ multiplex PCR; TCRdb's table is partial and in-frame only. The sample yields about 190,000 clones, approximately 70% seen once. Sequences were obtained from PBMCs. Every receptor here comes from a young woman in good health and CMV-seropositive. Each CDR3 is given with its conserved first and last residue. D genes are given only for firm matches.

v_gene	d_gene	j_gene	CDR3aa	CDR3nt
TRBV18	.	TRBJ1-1	CASSPQGGVTEAFF	TGTGCCAGCTCACCCCAGGGAGGGGTGACTGAAGCTTTCTTT
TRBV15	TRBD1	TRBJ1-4	CATSSTLTGSNEKLFF	TGTGCCACCAGCAGTACCCTGACAGGGTCTAATGAAAAACTGTTTTTT
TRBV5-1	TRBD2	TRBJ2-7	CASSLGGRAYEQYF	TGCGCCAGCAGCTTGGGGGGGAGGGCCTACGAGCAGTACTTC
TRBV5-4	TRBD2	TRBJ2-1	CASSRGLPNEQFF	TGTGCCAGCAGCCGGGGACTACCCAATGAGCAGTTCTTC
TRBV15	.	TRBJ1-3	CATSRVGAPGNTIYF	TGTGCCACCAGCAGAGTTGGGGCACCTGGAAACACCATATATTTT
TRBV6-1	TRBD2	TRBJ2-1	CASSEGGGRWDEQFF	TGTGCCAGCAGTGAAGGTGGCGGGAGGTGGGATGAGCAGTTCTTC
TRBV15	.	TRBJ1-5	CATSRGGGGFDAQHF	TGTGCCACCAGCAGAGGTGGCGGGGGCTTCGACGCCCAGCATTTT
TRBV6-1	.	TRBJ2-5	CASSRDQETQYF	TGTGCCAGCAGTCGGGACCAAGAGACCCAGTACTTC
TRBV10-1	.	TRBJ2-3	CASSETGRDTQYF	TGCGCCAGCAGTGAGACGGGAAGAGATACGCAGTATTTT
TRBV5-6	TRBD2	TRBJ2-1	CASSSWTSGAQFF	TGTGCCAGCAGCTCTTGGACTAGCGGGGCTCAGTTCTTC
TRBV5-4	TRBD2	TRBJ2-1	CASARASGIGNEQFF	TGTGCCAGCGCACGGGCTAGCGGGATAGGGAATGAGCAGTTCTTC
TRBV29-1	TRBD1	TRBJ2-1	CSVIPGQEEQFF	TGCAGCGTTATTCCGGGACAGGAGGAGCAGTTCTTC
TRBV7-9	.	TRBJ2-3	CASSSRGSADTQYF	TGTGCCAGCAGCTCACGTGGGAGCGCAGATACGCAGTATTTT